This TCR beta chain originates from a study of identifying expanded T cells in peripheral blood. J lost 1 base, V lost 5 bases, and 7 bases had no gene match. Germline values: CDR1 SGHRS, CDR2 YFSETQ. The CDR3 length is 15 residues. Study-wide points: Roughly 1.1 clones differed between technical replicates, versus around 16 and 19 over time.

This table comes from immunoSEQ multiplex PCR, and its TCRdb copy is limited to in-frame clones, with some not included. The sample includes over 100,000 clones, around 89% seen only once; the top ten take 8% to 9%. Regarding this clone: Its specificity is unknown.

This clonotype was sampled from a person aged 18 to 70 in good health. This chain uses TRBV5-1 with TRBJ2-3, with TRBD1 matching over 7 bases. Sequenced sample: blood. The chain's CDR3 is CASRLTGAGTDTQYF. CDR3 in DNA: TGCGCCAGCAGACTTACAGGGGCTGGCACAGATACGCAGTATTTT.